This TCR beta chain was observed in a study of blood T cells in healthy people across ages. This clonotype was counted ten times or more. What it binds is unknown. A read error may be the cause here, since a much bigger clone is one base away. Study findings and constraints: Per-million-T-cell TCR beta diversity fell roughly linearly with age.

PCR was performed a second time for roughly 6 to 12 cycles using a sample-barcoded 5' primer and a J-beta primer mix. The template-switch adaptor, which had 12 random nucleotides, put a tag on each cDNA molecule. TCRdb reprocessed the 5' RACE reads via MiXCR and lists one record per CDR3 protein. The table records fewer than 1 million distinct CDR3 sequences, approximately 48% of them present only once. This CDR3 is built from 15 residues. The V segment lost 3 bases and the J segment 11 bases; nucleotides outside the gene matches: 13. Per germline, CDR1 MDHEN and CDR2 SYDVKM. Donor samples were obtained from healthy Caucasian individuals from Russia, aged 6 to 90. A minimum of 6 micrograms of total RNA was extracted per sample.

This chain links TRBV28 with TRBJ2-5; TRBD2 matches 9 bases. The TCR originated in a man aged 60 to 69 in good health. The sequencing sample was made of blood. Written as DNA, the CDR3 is TGTGCCAGCAGTTTGTTGGCGGGGGGGCGAAATGAGCAGTACTTC. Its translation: CASSLLAGGRNEQYF.